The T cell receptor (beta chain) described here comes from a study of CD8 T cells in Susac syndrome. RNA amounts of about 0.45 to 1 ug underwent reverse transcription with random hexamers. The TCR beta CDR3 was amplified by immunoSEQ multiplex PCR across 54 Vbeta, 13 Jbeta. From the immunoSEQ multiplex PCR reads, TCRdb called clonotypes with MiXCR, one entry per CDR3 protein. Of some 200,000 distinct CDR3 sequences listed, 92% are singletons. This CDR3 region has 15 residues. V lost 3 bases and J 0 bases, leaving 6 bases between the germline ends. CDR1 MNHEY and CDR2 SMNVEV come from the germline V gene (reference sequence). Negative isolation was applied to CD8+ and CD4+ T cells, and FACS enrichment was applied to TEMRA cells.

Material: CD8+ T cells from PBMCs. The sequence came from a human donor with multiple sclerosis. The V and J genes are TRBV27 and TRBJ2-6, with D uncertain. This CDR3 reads CASSFQFSGANVLTF. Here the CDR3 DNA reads TGTGCCAGCAGTTTTCAGTTCTCTGGGGCCAACGTCCTGACTTTC.